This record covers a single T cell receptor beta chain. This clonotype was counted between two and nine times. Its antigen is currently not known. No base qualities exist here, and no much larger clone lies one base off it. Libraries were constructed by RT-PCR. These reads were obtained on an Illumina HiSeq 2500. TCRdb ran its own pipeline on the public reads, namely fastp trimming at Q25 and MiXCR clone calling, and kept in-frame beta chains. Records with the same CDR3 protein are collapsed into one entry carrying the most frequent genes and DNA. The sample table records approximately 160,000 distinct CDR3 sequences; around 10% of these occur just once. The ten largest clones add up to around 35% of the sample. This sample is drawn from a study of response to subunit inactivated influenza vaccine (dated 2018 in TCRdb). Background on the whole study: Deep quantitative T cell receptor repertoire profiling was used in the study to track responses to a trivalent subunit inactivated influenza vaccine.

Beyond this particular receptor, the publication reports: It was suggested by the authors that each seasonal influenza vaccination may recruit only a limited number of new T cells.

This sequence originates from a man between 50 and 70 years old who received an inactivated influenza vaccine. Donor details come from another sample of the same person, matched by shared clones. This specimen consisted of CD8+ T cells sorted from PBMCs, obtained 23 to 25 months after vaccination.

The sequenced DNA: TGTGCCAGCAGCTTACGAGAAACTGAGGAGAACACCGGGGAGCTGTTTTTT. The translation is CASSLRETEENTGELFF. The chain joins TRBV7-3 to TRBJ2-2, with no D gene named confidently. The CDR3 sequence holds 17 residues, the cysteine and phenylalanine included. The CDR3 DNA has 51 bases and is translated from base 1. CDR1 and CDR2, per the germline V gene, are SGHTA and FQGTGA. Trimming takes 2 bases from V and 1 base from J, and the germline ends sit 14 bases apart.